This T cell receptor beta chain was recovered during a study of beta chain features in type 1 diabetes. Study conclusions and caveats: At VDJ recombination sites, type 1 diabetes patients had fewer insertions and more deleted nucleotides.

Isolated RNA was reverse transcribed in full, so expressed TCRB transcripts were sequenced. TCRdb's copy holds only in-frame clones and misses some; the assay was immunoSEQ multiplex PCR. The sample has fewer than 350,000 clones, roughly a fifth seen once. The J segment lost 4 bases and the V segment lost 7 bases, leaving 6 bases of the junction unmatched. The V gene's germline CDR1 is SNHLY and CDR2 FYNNEI. The CDR3 is made up of 13 amino acids. As for this clone: Its antigen is not identified.

The sequence was obtained from a woman aged 18-29 years in good health. This rearrangement joins TRBV2 to TRBJ1-2; the match to TRBD1 covers 7 bases. The material sequenced was naive CD4+ T cells from blood. CDR3 sequence reads: CASTGQDTYGYTF. CDR3 nucleotides: TGTGCCAGCACTGGACAGGACACCTATGGCTACACCTTC.